These 15 T cell receptor beta chains originate from one sample sequenced in a study of OX40 agonist ivuxolimab in advanced cancers. The repertoire was sequenced with immunoSEQ multiplex PCR; TCRdb's copy has only in-frame clones and lacks some. The table lists 49,000 or so clones, roughly nine tenths of them singletons. The source material was CD4+ or CD8+ T cells sorted from blood, sampled in a trial of the OX40 agonist ivuxolimab. These receptor sequences come from an adult with an advanced solid tumor such as melanoma, head and neck, liver or kidney cancer.

With respect to this clone: Sequence at one end of the junction differs from germline and may be a read error. The CDR3 coding sequence is TGTACCATCAGTGATTTCCGTTCCGGGCTTGGAGAGACCCAGTACTTC. Translation gives CTISDFRSGLGETQYF. The chain joins TRBV10-3 to TRBJ2-5; D is uncertain. Germline-derived CDR1 and CDR2 are ENHRY and SYGVKD. This CDR3 spans 16 amino acids.

The chain joins TRBV29-1 to TRBJ1-1, with D perhaps TRBD1 (5 bases). This CDR3 has 11 residues. Germline assignment: CDR1 SQVTM and CDR2 ANQGSEA. Trimming removed 7 bases from V and 4 bases from J, with 10 bases in between. The CDR3 nucleotides are TGCAGCGCCGACAGTAGCACTGAAGCTTTCTTT. Amino acid sequence: CSADSSTEAFF. Full variable domain (missing parts from reference TRBV29-1 and TRBJ1-1): SAVISQKPSRDICQRGTSLTIQCQVDSQVTMMFWYRQQPGQSLTLIATANQGSEATYESGFVIDKFPISRPNLTFSTLTVSNMSPEDSSIYLCSADSSTEAFFGQGTRLTVV.

The rearrangement joins TRBV6-5 to TRBJ2-1, with TRBD2 identical over 14 bases. The germline CDR1 and CDR2 sequences are MNHEY and SVGAGI. V trimming: 6 bases; J trimming: 15 bases; junction bases outside the gene matches: 7. This CDR3 contains 13 residues. CDR3 amino acids: CASRPGTSGGLFF. The CDR3 DNA reads as TGTGCCAGCAGGCCCGGGACTAGCGGGGGCCTGTTCTTC.

The chain links TRBV23-1 to TRBJ1-5; D is ambiguous. TRBV23-1 is known as an ORF, though its function is uncertain. This CDR3 is built from 19 residues. Deletions cut 0 bases from V and 4 bases from J, with 22 bases between. The CDR3 region has the DNA TGCGCCAGCAGTCAATCGCCCCATCACACGAGTCCGTTTAATCAGCCCCAGCATTTT. This encodes CASSQSPHHTSPFNQPQHF.

This clone was picked up a small number of times. CDR3 loop: CASSSDRGRQYGYTF. CDR3 DNA: TGTGCCAGTAGTTCTGACAGGGGGCGCCAGTATGGCTACACCTTC. The V and J genes are TRBV19 and TRBJ1-2; TRBD1 aligns across 10 bases. Germline loops: CDR1 LNHDA, CDR2 SQIVND (reference sequence). The CDR3 consists of 15 residues. V dropped 5 bases and J dropped 5; count of bases not matched to a gene: 8.

There are a few counts of this clone. J is TRBJ1-5 and V is TRBV27, with unresolved D. The CDR3 contains 12 residues. The germline V and J ends were trimmed by 5 bases and 0 bases, with 2 bases remaining between them. Per germline, CDR1 MNHEY and CDR2 SMNVEV (reference sequence). The CDR3 DNA reads TGTGCCAGCAGTCCTAGCAATCAGCCCCAGCATTTT. It yields the protein CASSPSNQPQHF.

The rearrangement links TRBV5-1 to TRBJ2-2; 11 bases map to TRBD2. CDR1 is SGHRS and CDR2 is YFSETQ in the germline V gene. V shed 4 bases, J shed 12 bases, and the junction held 29 bases outside the gene matches. The CDR3 loop spans 21 amino acids. CDR3 bases: TGCGCCAGCAGCATCACCTCAGGGGAGCGGACTAGCGGGTTAACCTCGTGGCAGCTGTTTTTT. It encodes CASSITSGERTSGLTSWQLFF.

The chain links TRBV27 to TRBJ2-7; perhaps TRBD2 as D (5 bases). This CDR3 contains 13 residues. The germline gives CDR1 MNHEY, CDR2 SMNVEV (reference sequence). The V end was cut by 3 bases, the J end by 2 bases, with 8 bases between. CDR3 nucleotides: TGTGCCAGCAGTTTTGGACTCACCTACGAGCAGTACTTC. This sequence encodes CASSFGLTYEQYF.

The chain combines TRBV10-3 with TRBJ2-7; a possible D gene is TRBD1 (5 bases). This CDR3 contains 15 residues. V was trimmed by 3 bases and J by 1 base, leaving 13 bases between them. Looked up from germline, CDR1 is ENHRY and CDR2 is SYGVKD. As DNA, the CDR3 is TGTGCCATCAGTGACCCCCTCCAGGGTTCCTACGAGCAGTACTTC. Translated, it gives CAISDPLQGSYEQYF.

The rearrangement joins TRBV7-9 to TRBJ1-5, with D uncertain. This CDR3 spans 14 amino acids. V lost 2 bases and J 3 bases, leaving 8 bases between the germline ends. Germline CDR1 reads SEHNR; CDR2 reads FQNEAQ (reference sequence). The CDR3: CASSLMGPNQPQHF. The CDR3 DNA reads as TGTGCCAGCAGCTTAATGGGTCCCAATCAGCCCCAGCATTTT.

The DNA of the CDR3 is TGTGCCAGCAGCTTAGAGGGTCGAGAAGCTTTCTTT. Its translation: CASSLEGREAFF. The chain joins TRBV7-6 to TRBJ1-1; no reliable D call. This CDR3 is 12 amino acids long. Trimming shortened V by 1 base and J by 8 bases, and 8 bases separated the two germline ends. CDR1 SGHVS and CDR2 FNYEAQ come from the germline V gene. Full variable domain (outside the CDR3, taken from reference TRBV7-6 and TRBJ1-1): GAGVSQSPRYKVTKRGQDVALRCDPISGHVSLYWYRQALGQGPEFLTYFNYEAQQDKSGLPNDRFSAERPEGSISTLTIQRTEQRDSAMYRCASSLEGREAFFGQGTRLTVV.

Turning to this clone: Other DNA sequences in the same sample also yield this CDR3. V and J are TRBV4-3 and TRBJ1-2; maybe TRBD1 (5 bases). The germline V gene has CDR1 LGHNA and CDR2 YSLEER. V dropped 0 bases and J dropped 6 bases, with 14 bases sitting between them. The CDR3 sequence is 15 residues long. The CDR3 is CASSQDRGAGDGYTF. The CDR3 DNA reads TGCGCCAGCAGCCAAGATAGGGGCGCCGGGGATGGCTACACCTTC.

The V gene is TRBV7-9, the J gene TRBJ2-1, with 9 positions matching TRBD2. Unmatched junction bases numbered 4, after V lost 1 base and J lost 6 bases. The CDR3 covers 15 residues. Germline V gene lookup returns CDR1 SEHNR and CDR2 FQNEAQ (reference sequence). CDR3 protein: CASSLEERGVNEQFF. The CDR3 DNA follows: TGTGCCAGCAGCTTAGAGGAGCGGGGGGTCAATGAGCAGTTCTTC.

The rearrangement uses TRBV2 and TRBJ2-3, with D perhaps TRBD1 or TRBD2 (5 bases each). Trimming cost V 2 bases and J 1 base, with 10 bases left between them. CDR1 is SNHLY and CDR2 is FYNNEI in the germline V gene. The CDR3 runs to 15 residues. CDR3 protein: CASSEWRGGTDTQYF. CDR3 nucleotides: TGTGCCAGCAGTGAATGGCGAGGGGGCACAGATACGCAGTATTTT.

This rearrangement joins TRBV7-9 to TRBJ2-5; 9 nucleotides match TRBD1. The CDR3 has 15 amino acids. Per germline, CDR1 SEHNR and CDR2 FQNEAQ (reference sequence). With V trimmed by 10 bases and J by 5 bases, 14 bases remained unmatched. The CDR3 sequence is CANGPETGGRETQYF. The CDR3 nucleotides are TGTGCCAACGGGCCCGAAACAGGGGGCCGGGAGACCCAGTACTTC.